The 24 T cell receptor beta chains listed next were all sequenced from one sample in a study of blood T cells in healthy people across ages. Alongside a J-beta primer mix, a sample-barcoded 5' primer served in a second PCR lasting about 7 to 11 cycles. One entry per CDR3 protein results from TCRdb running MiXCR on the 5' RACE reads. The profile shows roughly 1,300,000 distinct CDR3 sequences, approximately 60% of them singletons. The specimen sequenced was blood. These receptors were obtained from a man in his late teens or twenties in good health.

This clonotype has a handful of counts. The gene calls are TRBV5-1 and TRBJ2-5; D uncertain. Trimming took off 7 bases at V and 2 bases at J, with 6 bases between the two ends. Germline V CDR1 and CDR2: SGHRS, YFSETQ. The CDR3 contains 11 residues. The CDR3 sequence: CASATQETQYF. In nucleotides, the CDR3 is TGCGCCAGCGCGACTCAAGAGACCCAGTACTTC.

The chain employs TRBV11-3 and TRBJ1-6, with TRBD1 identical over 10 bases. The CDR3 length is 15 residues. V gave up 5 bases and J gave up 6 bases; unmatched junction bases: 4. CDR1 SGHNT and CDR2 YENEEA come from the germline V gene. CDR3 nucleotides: TGTGCCAGCAGCCGTGGGACAGGGGTTAATTCACCCCTCCACTTT. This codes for CASSRGTGVNSPLHF.

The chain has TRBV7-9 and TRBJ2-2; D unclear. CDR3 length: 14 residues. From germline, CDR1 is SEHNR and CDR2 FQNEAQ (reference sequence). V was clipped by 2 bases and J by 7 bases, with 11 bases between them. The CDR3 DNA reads TGTGCCAGCAGCTTATGGCAGGCGATCGGGGAGCTGTTTTTT. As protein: CASSLWQAIGELFF.

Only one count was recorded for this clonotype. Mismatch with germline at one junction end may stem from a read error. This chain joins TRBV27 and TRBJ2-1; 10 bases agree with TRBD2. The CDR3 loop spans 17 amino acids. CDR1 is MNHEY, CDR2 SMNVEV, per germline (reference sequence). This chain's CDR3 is CASSLWVAGGGGDEQVF. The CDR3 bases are TGTGCCAGCAGTTTATGGGTAGCGGGAGGTGGAGGGGATGAGCAGGTCTTC.

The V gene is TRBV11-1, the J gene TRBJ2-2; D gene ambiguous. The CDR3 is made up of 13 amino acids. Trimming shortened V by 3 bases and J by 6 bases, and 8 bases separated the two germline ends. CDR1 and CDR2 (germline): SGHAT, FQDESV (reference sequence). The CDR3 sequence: CASSFLGAGELFF. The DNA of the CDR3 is TGTGCCAGCAGCTTCTTGGGCGCCGGGGAGCTGTTTTTT. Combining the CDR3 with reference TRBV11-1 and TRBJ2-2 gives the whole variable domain EAEVAQSPRYKITEKSQAVAFWCDPISGHATLYWYRQILGQGPELLVQFQDESVVDDSQLPKDRFSAERLKGVDSTLKIQPAELGDSAMYLCASSFLGAGELFFGEGSRLTVL.

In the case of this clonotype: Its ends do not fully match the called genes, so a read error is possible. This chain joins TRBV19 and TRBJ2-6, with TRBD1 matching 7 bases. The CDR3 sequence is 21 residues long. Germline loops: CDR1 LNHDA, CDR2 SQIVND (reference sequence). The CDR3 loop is CASGMLRGRGNSRTGANVLTF. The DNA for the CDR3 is TGTGCCAGTGGTATGCTGCGCGGCAGGGGGAATTCGCGGACTGGGGCCAACGTCCTGACTTTC.

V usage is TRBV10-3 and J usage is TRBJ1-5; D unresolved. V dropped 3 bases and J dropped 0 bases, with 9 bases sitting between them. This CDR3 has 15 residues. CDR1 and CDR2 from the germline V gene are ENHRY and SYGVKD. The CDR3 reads CAISDTVDSNQPQHF. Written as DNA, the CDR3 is TGTGCCATCAGTGATACAGTGGATAGCAATCAGCCCCAGCATTTT.

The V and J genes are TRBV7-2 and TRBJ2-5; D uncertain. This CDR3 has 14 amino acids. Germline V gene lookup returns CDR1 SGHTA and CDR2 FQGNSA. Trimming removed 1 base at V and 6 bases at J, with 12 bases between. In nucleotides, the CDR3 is TGTGCCAGCAGCTTAGATAGCCACATACAGACCCAGTACTTC. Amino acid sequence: CASSLDSHIQTQYF.

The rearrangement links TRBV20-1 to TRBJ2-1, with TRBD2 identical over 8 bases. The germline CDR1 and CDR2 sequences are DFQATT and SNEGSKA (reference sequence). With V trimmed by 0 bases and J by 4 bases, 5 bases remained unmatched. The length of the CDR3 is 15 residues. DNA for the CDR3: TGCAGTGCTAGAGAGGTAGCGGGACCTTACAATGAGCAGTTCTTC. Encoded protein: CSAREVAGPYNEQFF.

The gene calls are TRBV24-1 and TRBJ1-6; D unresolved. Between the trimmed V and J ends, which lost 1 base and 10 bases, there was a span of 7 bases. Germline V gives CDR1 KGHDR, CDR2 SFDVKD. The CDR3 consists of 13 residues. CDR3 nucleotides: TGTGCCACCAGTGATTTAGTATGGTCACCCCTCCACTTT. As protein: CATSDLVWSPLHF.

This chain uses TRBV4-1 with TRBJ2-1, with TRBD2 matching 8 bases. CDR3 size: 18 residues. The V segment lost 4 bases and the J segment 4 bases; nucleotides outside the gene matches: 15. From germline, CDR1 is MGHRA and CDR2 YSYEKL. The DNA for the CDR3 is TGCGCCAGCAGCCCAGACTTGGCTAGCGGGTCATCTTACAATGAGCAGTTCTTC. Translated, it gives CASSPDLASGSSYNEQFF.

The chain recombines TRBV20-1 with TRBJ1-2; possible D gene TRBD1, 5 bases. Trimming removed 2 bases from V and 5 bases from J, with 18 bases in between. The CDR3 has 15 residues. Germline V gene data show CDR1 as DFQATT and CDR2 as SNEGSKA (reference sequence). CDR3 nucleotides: TGCAGTGCTAGACCAAATACCGGGACCGCGTATGGCTACACCTTC. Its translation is CSARPNTGTAYGYTF.

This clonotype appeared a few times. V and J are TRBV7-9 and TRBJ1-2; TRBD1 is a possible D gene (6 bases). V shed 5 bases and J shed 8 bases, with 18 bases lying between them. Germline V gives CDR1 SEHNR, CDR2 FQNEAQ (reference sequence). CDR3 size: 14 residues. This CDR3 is CASSPGGGTLGYTF. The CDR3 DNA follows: TGTGCCAGCAGCCCGGGTGGAGGGACATTAGGCTACACCTTC.

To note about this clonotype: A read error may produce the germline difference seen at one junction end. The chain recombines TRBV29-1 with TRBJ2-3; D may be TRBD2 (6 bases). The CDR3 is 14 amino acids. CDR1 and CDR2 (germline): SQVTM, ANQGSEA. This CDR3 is CSVWDLDLTDAQYF. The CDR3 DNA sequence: TGCAGCGTCTGGGACTTAGACCTCACAGATGCGCAGTATTTT.

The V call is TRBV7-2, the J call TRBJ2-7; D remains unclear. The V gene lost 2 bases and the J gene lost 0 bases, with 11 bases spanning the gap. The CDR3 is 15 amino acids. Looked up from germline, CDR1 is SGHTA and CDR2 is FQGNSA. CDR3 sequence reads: CASSLKQNNSYEQYF. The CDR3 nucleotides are TGTGCCAGCAGCTTAAAACAGAATAACTCCTACGAGCAGTACTTC.

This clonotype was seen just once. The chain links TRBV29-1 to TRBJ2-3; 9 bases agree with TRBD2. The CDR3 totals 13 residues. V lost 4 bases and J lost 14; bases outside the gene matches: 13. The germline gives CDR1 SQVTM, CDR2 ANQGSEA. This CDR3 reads CSVAALSGGLWYF. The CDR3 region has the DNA TGCAGCGTTGCCGCACTCAGCGGGGGGCTCTGGTATTTT.

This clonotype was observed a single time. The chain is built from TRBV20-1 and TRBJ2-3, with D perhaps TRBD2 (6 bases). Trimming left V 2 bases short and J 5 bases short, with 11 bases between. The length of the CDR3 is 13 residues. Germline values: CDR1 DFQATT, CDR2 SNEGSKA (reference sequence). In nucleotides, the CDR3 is TGCAGTGCTAGACGGGAGATCAGAGATACGCAGTATTTT. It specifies CSARREIRDTQYF.

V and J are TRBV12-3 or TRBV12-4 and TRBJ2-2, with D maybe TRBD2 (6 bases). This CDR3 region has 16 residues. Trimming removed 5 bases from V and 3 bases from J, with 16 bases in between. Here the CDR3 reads CASSDPGLSDTGELFF. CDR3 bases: TGTGCCAGCAGTGACCCGGGACTGTCAGACACCGGGGAGCTGTTTTTT.

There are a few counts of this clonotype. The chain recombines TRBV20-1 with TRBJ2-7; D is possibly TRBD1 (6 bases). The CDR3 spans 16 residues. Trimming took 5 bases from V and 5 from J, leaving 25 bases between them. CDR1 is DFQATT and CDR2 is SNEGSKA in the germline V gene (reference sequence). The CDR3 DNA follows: TGCAGTGCTTCAGAGAGGCGGGCAGGGGTCACCGACGAGCAGTACTTC. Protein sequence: CSASERRAGVTDEQYF.

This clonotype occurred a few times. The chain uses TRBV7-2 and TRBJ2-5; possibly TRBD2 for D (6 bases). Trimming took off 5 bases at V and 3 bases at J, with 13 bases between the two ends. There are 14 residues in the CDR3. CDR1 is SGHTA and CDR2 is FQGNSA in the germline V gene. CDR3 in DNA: TGTGCCAGCAGCCCCCCGGGGGTCAAAGAGACCCAGTACTTC. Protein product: CASSPPGVKETQYF. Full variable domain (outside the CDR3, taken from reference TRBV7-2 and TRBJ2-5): GAGVSQSPSNKVTEKGKDVELRCDPISGHTALYWYRQSLGQGLEFLIYFQGNSAPDKSGLPSDRFSAERTGGSVSTLTIQRTQQEDSAVYLCASSPPGVKETQYFGPGTRLLVL.

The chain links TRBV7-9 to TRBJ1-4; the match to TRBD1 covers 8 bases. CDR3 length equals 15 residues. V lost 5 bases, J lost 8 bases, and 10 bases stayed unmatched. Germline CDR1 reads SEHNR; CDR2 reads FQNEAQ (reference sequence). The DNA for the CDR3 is TGTGCCAGCAGCCAGCCGGGACAGGCGCCGGAAAAACTGTTTTTT. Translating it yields CASSQPGQAPEKLFF.

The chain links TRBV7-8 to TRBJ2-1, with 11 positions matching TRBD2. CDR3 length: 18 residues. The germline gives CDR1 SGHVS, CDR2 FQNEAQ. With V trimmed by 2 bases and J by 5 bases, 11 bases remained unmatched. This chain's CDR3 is CASSLRFTGTSGNNEQFF. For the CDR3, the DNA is TGTGCCAGCAGCTTAAGGTTTACCGGGACTAGCGGCAACAATGAGCAGTTCTTC.

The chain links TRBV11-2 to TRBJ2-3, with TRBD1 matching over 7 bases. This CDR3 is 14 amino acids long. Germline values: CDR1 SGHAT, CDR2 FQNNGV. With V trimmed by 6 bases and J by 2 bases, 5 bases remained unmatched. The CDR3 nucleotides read TGTGCCAGCAGAGGGACAGTTATCACAGATACGCAGTATTTT. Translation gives CASRGTVITDTQYF.

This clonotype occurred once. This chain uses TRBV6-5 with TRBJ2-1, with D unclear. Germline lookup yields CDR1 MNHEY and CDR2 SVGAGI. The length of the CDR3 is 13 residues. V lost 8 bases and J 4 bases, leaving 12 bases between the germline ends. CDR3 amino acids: CASRPLEYNEQFF. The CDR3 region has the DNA TGTGCCAGCCGCCCCCTAGAGTACAATGAGCAGTTCTTC.